A selection of T cell receptor beta chains follows, all from one sample in a study of shared clonotypes between healthy human individuals. TCRdb keeps only in-frame clones here, not all; method: immunoSEQ multiplex PCR. The sample shows some 2,100,000 clones, approximately 94% of them seen only once. Sequencing used naive CD4+ T cells sorted from blood. The source is a man between 18 and 29 years old in good health. The CDR3 runs from the conserved cysteine through the conserved F or W. The D gene is left open where the match is weak. Not every row has a clone size; where given, it reads once, few, many or a size class.

size: once
V: TRBV28
J: TRBJ1-1
D: .
CDR3: CASRTGPGEAFF
DNA: TGTGCCAGCAGAACGGGACCGGGTGAAGCTTTCTTT

size: .
V: TRBV6-5
J: TRBJ2-2
D: .
CDR3: CASSRVGRNTGELFF
DNA: TGTGCCAGCAGTCGCGTGGGCCGCAACACCGGGGAGCTGTTTTTT

size: .
V: TRBV5-1
J: TRBJ2-2
D: TRBD2
CDR3: CASRAGVSTGELFF
DNA: TGCGCCAGCAGGGCGGGAGTATCTACCGGGGAGCTGTTTTTT

size: .
V: TRBV27
J: TRBJ1-6
D: TRBD1
CDR3: CASSFTGGVSYNSPLHF
DNA: TGTGCCAGCAGTTTCACAGGGGGCGTCTCCTATAATTCACCCCTCCACTTT

size: .
V: TRBV5-8
J: TRBJ1-5
D: .
CDR3: CASSLGQPQHF
DNA: TGTGCCAGCAGCTTGGGTCAGCCCCAGCATTTT

size: .
V: TRBV9
J: TRBJ1-2
D: .
CDR3: CASSVARGGYGYTF
DNA: TGTGCCAGCAGCGTAGCTAGAGGGGGGTATGGCTACACCTTC

size: .
V: TRBV5-6
J: TRBJ1-5
D: TRBD1
CDR3: CASSQKDRGHQPQHF
DNA: TGTGCCAGCAGCCAAAAGGACAGGGGGCATCAGCCCCAGCATTTT

size: .
V: TRBV30
J: TRBJ1-5
D: .
CDR3: CAWSQESVGNQPQHF
DNA: TGTGCCTGGAGTCAGGAGAGTGTGGGGAATCAGCCCCAGCATTTT

size: .
V: TRBV10-3
J: TRBJ2-7
D: .
CDR3: CACMGSGPYEQYF
DNA: TGTGCCTGTATGGGGAGCGGCCCCTACGAGCAGTACTTC

size: .
V: TRBV5-6
J: TRBJ2-7
D: TRBD2
CDR3: CASSRSGPTPEQYF
DNA: TGTGCCAGCAGCCGTAGCGGGCCGACGCCCGAGCAGTACTTC

size: .
V: TRBV27
J: TRBJ2-1
D: .
CDR3: CASSQTSNHEQFF
DNA: TGTGCCAGCAGCCAGACTAGTAACCATGAGCAGTTCTTC

size: .
V: TRBV19
J: TRBJ1-2
D: .
CDR3: CASSISAARYGYTF
DNA: TGTGCCAGTAGTATATCGGCGGCTCGCTATGGCTACACCTTC

size: .
V: TRBV6-6
J: TRBJ2-2
D: .
CDR3: CASVRTAINTGELFF
DNA: TGTGCCAGTGTCAGGACAGCCATAAACACCGGGGAGCTGTTTTTT

size: .
V: TRBV10-2
J: TRBJ2-1
D: TRBD2
CDR3: CASRAGGPSYNEQFF
DNA: TGCGCCAGCAGAGCGGGGGGGCCCTCCTACAATGAGCAGTTCTTC

size: .
V: TRBV6-5
J: TRBJ2-3
D: TRBD2
CDR3: CASSYSRGGEDTQYF
DNA: TGTGCCAGCAGTTACTCGCGGGGGGGCGAAGATACGCAGTATTTT

size: .
V: TRBV7-9
J: TRBJ1-4
D: TRBD1
CDR3: CASSSTGPNEKLFF
DNA: TGTGCCAGCAGCTCGACAGGGCCTAATGAAAAACTGTTTTTT

size: .
V: TRBV6-1
J: TRBJ1-1
D: .
CDR3: CASSELRSSEAFF
DNA: TGTGCCAGCAGTGAACTACGGTCTTCTGAAGCTTTCTTT

size: .
V: TRBV19
J: TRBJ2-6
D: .
CDR3: CASSIEPGTSRDLGANVLTF
DNA: TGTGCCAGTAGTATAGAACCAGGGACCTCAAGGGACCTTGGGGCCAACGTCCTGACTTTC

size: .
V: TRBV6-6
J: TRBJ2-1
D: .
CDR3: CASNSPGSSYNEQFF
DNA: TGTGCCAGCAACTCACCCGGGAGCTCCTACAATGAGCAGTTCTTC

size: once
V: TRBV4-1
J: TRBJ1-4
D: TRBD1
CDR3: CASSQGQGGEKLFF
DNA: TGCGCCAGCAGCCAGGGACAGGGGGGTGAAAAACTGTTTTTT

size: .
V: TRBV11-2
J: TRBJ2-3
D: .
CDR3: CASSLTRQGTDTQYF
DNA: TGTGCCAGCAGCTTAACCCGGCAGGGCACAGATACGCAGTATTTT

size: .
V: TRBV9
J: TRBJ2-7
D: .
CDR3: CASSVGGTEWGYEQYF
DNA: TGTGCCAGCAGCGTAGGCGGGACCGAGTGGGGCTACGAGCAGTACTTC

size: once
V: TRBV5-1
J: TRBJ1-1
D: .
CDR3: CASTPSGARNTEAFF
DNA: TGCGCCAGCACCCCCTCGGGGGCCAGGAACACTGAAGCTTTCTTT

size: once
V: TRBV30
J: TRBJ2-7
D: TRBD1
CDR3: CACSRGPLPYEQYF
DNA: TGTGCCTGTTCTAGGGGGCCCCTACCCTACGAGCAGTACTTC

size: .
V: TRBV6-6
J: TRBJ1-4
D: TRBD1
CDR3: CASRTGQGVSNEKLFF
DNA: TGTGCCAGCAGGACGGGACAGGGAGTCTCTAATGAAAAACTGTTTTTT

size: .
V: TRBV25-1
J: TRBJ1-4
D: .
CDR3: CASNNHYRATNEKLFF
DNA: TGTGCCAGCAATAATCATTACAGGGCAACTAATGAAAAACTGTTTTTT

size: .
V: TRBV11-2
J: TRBJ2-7
D: .
CDR3: CASSSSRQGGLEQYF
DNA: TGTGCCAGCAGCTCCTCAAGGCAGGGGGGACTCGAGCAGTACTTC

size: .
V: TRBV2
J: TRBJ1-4
D: TRBD1
CDR3: CASTGQGEGKLFF
DNA: TGTGCCAGCACCGGGCAGGGGGAGGGAAAACTGTTTTTT

size: .
V: TRBV6-5
J: TRBJ2-7
D: .
CDR3: CASRPPATGEQYF
DNA: TGTGCCAGCAGACCTCCTGCTACAGGGGAGCAGTACTTC

size: .
V: TRBV28
J: TRBJ1-5
D: .
CDR3: CASSLGFSNQPQHF
DNA: TGTGCCAGCAGTTTAGGATTTAGCAATCAGCCCCAGCATTTT

size: .
V: TRBV6-1
J: TRBJ2-7
D: .
CDR3: CASSDSRTYEQYF
DNA: TGTGCCAGCAGTGACTCCCGGACCTACGAGCAGTACTTC

size: .
V: TRBV2
J: TRBJ2-1
D: .
CDR3: CASSAGLAQFF
DNA: TGTGCCAGCAGTGCGGGTCTAGCACAGTTCTTC

size: .
V: TRBV19
J: TRBJ2-4
D: TRBD2
CDR3: CASSPSGRGRDF
DNA: TGTGCCAGTAGTCCAAGCGGTCGAGGGAGGGACTTC

size: .
V: TRBV6-5
J: TRBJ2-7
D: .
CDR3: CASSRGSYEQYF
DNA: TGTGCCAGCAGCCGGGGCTCCTACGAGCAGTACTTC

size: .
V: TRBV9
J: TRBJ2-2
D: TRBD2
CDR3: CASSVDSLAGVGGTGELFF
DNA: TGTGCCAGCAGCGTAGACTCACTAGCGGGAGTAGGCGGCACCGGGGAGCTGTTTTTT

size: .
V: TRBV11-2
J: TRBJ2-4
D: TRBD2
CDR3: CASSLGSIAGGPENIQYF
DNA: TGTGCCAGCAGCTTAGGATCTATAGCGGGAGGGCCGGAAAACATTCAGTACTTC

size: .
V: TRBV18
J: TRBJ1-1
D: .
CDR3: CASSSNWETEAFF
DNA: TGTGCCAGCTCATCTAACTGGGAAACTGAAGCTTTCTTT

size: .
V: TRBV5-1
J: TRBJ2-5
D: TRBD2
CDR3: CASSLGREAQTQYF
DNA: TGCGCCAGCAGCTTGGGACGGGAGGCCCAGACCCAGTACTTC

size: .
V: TRBV11-2
J: TRBJ1-1
D: .
CDR3: CASSLAKVTPPGAFF
DNA: TGTGCCAGCAGCTTAGCGAAGGTGACTCCCCCGGGAGCTTTCTTT

size: .
V: TRBV2
J: TRBJ2-5
D: .
CDR3: CARAVGAETQYF
DNA: TGTGCCAGAGCGGTCGGAGCAGAGACCCAGTACTTC

size: .
V: TRBV7-6
J: TRBJ2-1
D: .
CDR3: CASSPRSYNEQFF
DNA: TGTGCCAGCAGCCCACGATCCTACAATGAGCAGTTCTTC

size: .
V: TRBV5-1
J: TRBJ1-2
D: .
CDR3: CASSLVATGGGGYTF
DNA: TGCGCCAGCAGCTTGGTAGCCACAGGAGGGGGTGGCTACACCTTC

size: .
V: TRBV28
J: TRBJ1-6
D: TRBD1
CDR3: CASSFLGQANSPLHF
DNA: TGTGCCAGCAGTTTCTTGGGACAGGCCAATTCACCCCTCCACTTT

size: .
V: TRBV2
J: TRBJ2-2
D: .
CDR3: CASSDFSGVNTGELFF
DNA: TGTGCCAGCAGTGATTTCTCAGGGGTGAACACCGGGGAGCTGTTTTTT

size: .
V: TRBV5-1
J: TRBJ1-2
D: .
CDR3: CASSLWLSGNGYTF
DNA: TGCGCCAGCAGCCTATGGCTCTCCGGTAATGGCTACACCTTC

size: .
V: TRBV5-6
J: TRBJ2-7
D: .
CDR3: CASSDRRRFDEQYF
DNA: TGTGCCAGCAGCGACAGGCGTCGCTTCGACGAGCAGTACTTC

size: .
V: TRBV5-4
J: TRBJ2-2
D: .
CDR3: CASSPGSLGLNTGELFF
DNA: TGTGCCAGCAGCCCAGGTTCGCTTGGACTGAACACCGGGGAGCTGTTTTTT

size: .
V: TRBV4-1
J: TRBJ2-1
D: .
CDR3: CASSQEGRGSYNEQFF
DNA: TGCGCCAGCAGCCAAGAGGGCCGCGGGTCCTACAATGAGCAGTTCTTC

size: .
V: TRBV30
J: TRBJ2-2
D: .
CDR3: CAWSVTGAGELFF
DNA: TGTGCCTGGAGTGTAACTGGAGCCGGGGAGCTGTTTTTT